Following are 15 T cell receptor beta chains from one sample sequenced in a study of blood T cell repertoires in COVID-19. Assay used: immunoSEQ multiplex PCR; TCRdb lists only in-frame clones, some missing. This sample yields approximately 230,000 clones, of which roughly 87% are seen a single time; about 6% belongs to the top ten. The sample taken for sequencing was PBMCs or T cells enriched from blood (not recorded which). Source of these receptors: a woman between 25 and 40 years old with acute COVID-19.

CDR3: CASSVEPGVNLGNTIYF. The CDR3 nucleotides read TGTGCCAGCAGCGTAGAACCGGGGGTAAATCTCGGAAACACCATATATTTT. The V and J genes are TRBV9 and TRBJ1-3; TRBD1 might be the D (5 bases). Germline loops: CDR1 SGDLS, CDR2 YYNGEE. V dropped 0 bases and J dropped 4 bases, with 17 bases sitting between them. The CDR3 runs to 17 residues.

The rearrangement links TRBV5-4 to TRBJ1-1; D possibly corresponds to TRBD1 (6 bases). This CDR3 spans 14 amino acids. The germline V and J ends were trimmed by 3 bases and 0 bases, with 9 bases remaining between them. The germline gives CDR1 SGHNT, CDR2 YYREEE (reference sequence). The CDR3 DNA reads TGTGCCAGCAGCTACAGGGATATGAACACTGAAGCTTTCTTT. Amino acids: CASSYRDMNTEAFF. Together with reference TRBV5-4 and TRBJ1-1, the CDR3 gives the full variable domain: ETGVTQSPTHLIKTRGQQVTLRCSSQSGHNTVSWYQQALGQGPQFIFQYYREEENGRGNFPPRFSGLQFPNYSSELNVNALELDDSALYLCASSYRDMNTEAFFGQGTRLTVV.

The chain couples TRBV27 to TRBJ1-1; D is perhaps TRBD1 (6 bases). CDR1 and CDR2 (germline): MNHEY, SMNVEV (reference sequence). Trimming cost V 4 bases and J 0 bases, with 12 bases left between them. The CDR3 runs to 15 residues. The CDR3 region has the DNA TGTGCCAGCAGTTCCCGGGACAACATGAACACTGAAGCTTTCTTT. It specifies CASSSRDNMNTEAFF.

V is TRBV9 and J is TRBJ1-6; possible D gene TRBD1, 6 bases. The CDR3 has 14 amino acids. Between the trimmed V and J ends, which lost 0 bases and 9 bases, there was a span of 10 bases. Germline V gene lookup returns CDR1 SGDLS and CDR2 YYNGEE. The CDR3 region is CASSVEGQPSPLHF. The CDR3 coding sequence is TGTGCCAGCAGCGTAGAAGGACAGCCTTCACCCCTCCACTTT.

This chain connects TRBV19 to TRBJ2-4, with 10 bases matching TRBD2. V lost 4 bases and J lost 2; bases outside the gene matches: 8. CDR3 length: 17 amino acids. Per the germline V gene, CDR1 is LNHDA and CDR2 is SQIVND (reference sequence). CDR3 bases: TGTGCCAGTAGTAAACTAGCGGGGTCCGGGACCAAAAACATTCAGTACTTC. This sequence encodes CASSKLAGSGTKNIQYF.

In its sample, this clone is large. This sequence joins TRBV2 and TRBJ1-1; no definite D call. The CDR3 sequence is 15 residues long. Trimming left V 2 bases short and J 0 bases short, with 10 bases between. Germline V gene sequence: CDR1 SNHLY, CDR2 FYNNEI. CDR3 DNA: TGTGCCAGCAGTGAACTGGGAGTGGTGAACACTGAAGCTTTCTTT. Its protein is CASSELGVVNTEAFF.

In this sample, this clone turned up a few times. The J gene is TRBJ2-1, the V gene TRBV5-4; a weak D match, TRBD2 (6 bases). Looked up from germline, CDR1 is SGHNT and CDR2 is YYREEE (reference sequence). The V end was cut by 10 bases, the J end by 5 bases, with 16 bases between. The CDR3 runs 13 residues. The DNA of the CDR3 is TGTGCCCACCAAGGAGGGGATAACAATGAGCAGTTCTTC. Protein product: CAHQGGDNNEQFF.

CDR3 loop: CASSGPGLAGGYNEQFF. Written as DNA, the CDR3 is TGTGCCAGCAGTGGGCCGGGACTAGCGGGGGGCTACAATGAGCAGTTCTTC. V gene TRBV6-1 combines with J gene TRBJ2-1; the match to TRBD2 covers 15 bases. CDR1 is MNHNS and CDR2 is SASEGT in the germline V gene. Trimming removed 4 bases from V and 3 bases from J; junction bases left unmatched: 4. This CDR3 region has 17 residues.

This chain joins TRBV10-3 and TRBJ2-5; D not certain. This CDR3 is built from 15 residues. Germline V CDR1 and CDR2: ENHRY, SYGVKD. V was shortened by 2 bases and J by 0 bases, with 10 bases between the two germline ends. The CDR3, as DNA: TGTGCCATCAGTGAGGACTTTCAGTACCAAGAGACCCAGTACTTC. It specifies CAISEDFQYQETQYF.

CDR3 sequence (DNA): TGTGCCAGCAGCTCTCCCCCGGGGGGGCGAGCAAACACTGAAGCTTTCTTT. This gives the protein CASSSPPGGRANTEAFF. J is TRBJ1-1 and V is TRBV7-9; D may be TRBD1 (6 bases). Germline assignment: CDR1 SEHNR and CDR2 FQNEAQ (reference sequence). Trimming stripped 4 bases from V and 2 bases from J, with 20 bases between. The CDR3 spans 17 residues.

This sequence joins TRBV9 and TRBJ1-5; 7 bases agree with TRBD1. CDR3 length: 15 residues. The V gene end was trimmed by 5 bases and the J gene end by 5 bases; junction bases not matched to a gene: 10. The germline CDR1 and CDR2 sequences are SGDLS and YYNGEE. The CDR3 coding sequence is TGTGCCAGCAGTCGTACGGGACAGCTTCATCAGCCCCAGCATTTT. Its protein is CASSRTGQLHQPQHF.

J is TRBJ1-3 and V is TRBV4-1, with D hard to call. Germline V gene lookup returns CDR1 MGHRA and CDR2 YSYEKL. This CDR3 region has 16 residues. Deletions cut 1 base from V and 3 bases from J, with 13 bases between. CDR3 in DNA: TGCGCCAGCAGCCAAGTCTTGGGTCGAGGTGGAAACACCATATATTTT. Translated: CASSQVLGRGGNTIYF.

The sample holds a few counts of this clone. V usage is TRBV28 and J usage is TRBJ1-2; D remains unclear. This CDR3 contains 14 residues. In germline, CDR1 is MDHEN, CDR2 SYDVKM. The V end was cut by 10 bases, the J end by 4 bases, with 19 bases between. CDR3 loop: CATRLWGVGYGYTF. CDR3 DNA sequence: TGTGCCACCAGGTTGTGGGGAGTTGGCTATGGCTACACCTTC.

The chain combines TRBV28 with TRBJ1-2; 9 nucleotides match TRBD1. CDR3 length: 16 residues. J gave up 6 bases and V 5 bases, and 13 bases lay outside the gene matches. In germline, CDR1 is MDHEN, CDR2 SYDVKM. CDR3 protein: CASSTLQGARSNGYTF. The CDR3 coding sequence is TGTGCCAGCAGTACCCTACAGGGGGCGCGGTCAAATGGCTACACCTTC.

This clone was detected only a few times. The CDR3 DNA follows: TGTGCCAGCAGCTTGGGACAGGGAGGAAGCGAAAAACTGTTTTTT. Residues: CASSLGQGGSEKLFF. The genes are TRBV5-8 and TRBJ1-4; 7 bases agree with TRBD1. Germline CDR1 SGHTS, CDR2 YDEGEE. V gave up 0 bases and J gave up 8 bases; unmatched junction bases: 7. CDR3 length equals 15 residues.